Listed below are T cell receptor beta chains from one sample, sequenced in a study of blood T cell repertoires in COVID-19. The assay was immunoSEQ multiplex PCR, and TCRdb's table has in-frame clones only and misses some. The table records 110,000 to 150,000 clones, approximately 84% of them present only once. Input material: PBMCs or T cells enriched from blood (not recorded which). These receptors were collected from a man aged 35 to 55 with acute COVID-19. The CDR3 runs from the conserved cysteine through the conserved F or W. Fields, in order: J gene, clone size, D gene, V gene, CDR3 protein, CDR3 DNA. D genes are given only for firm matches. The size field is filled for only some rows; it gives once, few, many or a size class.

J gene: TRBJ1-2; clone size: -; D gene: -; V gene: TRBV19; CDR3 protein: CASRRDTTGGYTF; CDR3 DNA: TGTGCCAGTAGACGGGACACCACTGGGGGCTACACCTTC
J gene: TRBJ2-3; clone size: -; D gene: -; V gene: TRBV29-1; CDR3 protein: CSGFSGDTQYF; CDR3 DNA: TGCAGCGGGTTCTCGGGAGATACGCAGTATTTT
J gene: TRBJ1-1; clone size: -; D gene: TRBD1; V gene: TRBV3-1/TRBV3-2; CDR3 protein: CASSQVTPRDRGRLDTEAFF; CDR3 DNA: TGTGCCAGCAGCCAAGTTACCCCCCGGGACAGGGGGCGGCTTGACACTGAAGCTTTCTTT
J gene: TRBJ1-1; clone size: -; D gene: TRBD1; V gene: TRBV5-4; CDR3 protein: CASSSPTGTGPTEAFF; CDR3 DNA: TGTGCCAGCAGCTCTCCAACCGGGACAGGGCCCACTGAAGCTTTCTTT
J gene: TRBJ1-2; clone size: -; D gene: TRBD1; V gene: TRBV19; CDR3 protein: CASTQGQAGNYGYTF; CDR3 DNA: TGTGCCAGTACCCAAGGACAGGCGGGTAACTATGGCTACACCTTC
J gene: TRBJ1-5; clone size: once; D gene: -; V gene: TRBV3-1/TRBV3-2; CDR3 protein: CASSQNARVLQPQHF; CDR3 DNA: TGTGCCAGCAGCCAAAATGCGAGGGTCCTCCAGCCCCAGCATTTT
J gene: TRBJ1-2; clone size: -; D gene: TRBD1; V gene: TRBV30; CDR3 protein: CAWSSTRTGLSTYGYTF; CDR3 DNA: TGTGCCTGGAGTTCCACTAGGACAGGACTATCGACCTATGGCTACACCTTC
J gene: TRBJ2-3; clone size: -; D gene: TRBD2; V gene: TRBV6-1; CDR3 protein: CASSETLAGAGTDTQYF; CDR3 DNA: TGTGCCAGCAGTGAGACATTAGCGGGAGCGGGCACAGATACGCAGTATTTT
J gene: TRBJ1-6; clone size: -; D gene: -; V gene: TRBV5-1; CDR3 protein: CASSLGGAQSPLHF; CDR3 DNA: TGCGCCAGCAGCTTGGGAGGTGCCCAGTCACCCCTCCACTTT
J gene: TRBJ2-5; clone size: -; D gene: TRBD2; V gene: TRBV24-1; CDR3 protein: CATSDGTSGTETQYF; CDR3 DNA: TGTGCCACCAGTGATGGAACTAGCGGGACTGAGACCCAGTACTTC
J gene: TRBJ2-7; clone size: -; D gene: -; V gene: TRBV28; CDR3 protein: CASSFPMSSYEQYF; CDR3 DNA: TGTGCCAGCAGTTTCCCGATGAGCTCCTACGAGCAGTACTTC
J gene: TRBJ2-7; clone size: once; D gene: TRBD1; V gene: TRBV4-1; CDR3 protein: CASSRTPGTGSHEQYF; CDR3 DNA: TGCGCCAGCAGCCGAACACCCGGGACAGGGTCCCACGAGCAGTACTTC
J gene: TRBJ2-7; clone size: -; D gene: TRBD2; V gene: TRBV5-1; CDR3 protein: CASSSGLAYREQYF; CDR3 DNA: TGCGCCAGCAGCTCGGGACTAGCCTATAGGGAGCAGTACTTC
J gene: TRBJ2-7; clone size: -; D gene: TRBD2; V gene: TRBV2; CDR3 protein: CASSERLAGGYEQYF; CDR3 DNA: TGTGCCAGCAGTGAAAGACTAGCGGGAGGCTACGAGCAGTACTTC
J gene: TRBJ1-2; clone size: few; D gene: -; V gene: TRBV28; CDR3 protein: CASSLPGDLIYGYTF; CDR3 DNA: TGTGCCAGCAGCCTCCCCGGAGACTTAATCTATGGCTACACCTTC
J gene: TRBJ1-2; clone size: once; D gene: TRBD1; V gene: TRBV5-1; CDR3 protein: CASSPAGTDYGYTF; CDR3 DNA: TGCGCCAGCAGCCCGGCCGGGACAGACTATGGCTACACCTTC
J gene: TRBJ2-1; clone size: -; D gene: -; V gene: TRBV9; CDR3 protein: CASSVVMRAGLIFNEQFF; CDR3 DNA: TGTGCCAGCAGCGTAGTAATGAGGGCGGGACTGATTTTCAATGAGCAGTTCTTC
J gene: TRBJ1-2; clone size: -; D gene: TRBD1; V gene: TRBV5-4; CDR3 protein: CASSHSGQGLYGYTF; CDR3 DNA: TGTGCCAGCAGCCACTCGGGACAGGGTCTCTATGGCTACACCTTC
J gene: TRBJ1-1; clone size: -; D gene: TRBD1; V gene: TRBV15; CDR3 protein: CATSTDRGGTEAFF; CDR3 DNA: TGTGCCACCAGTACCGACAGGGGGGGAACTGAAGCTTTCTTT
J gene: TRBJ2-7; clone size: -; D gene: -; V gene: TRBV29-1; CDR3 protein: CSVELRGKGTYEQYF; CDR3 DNA: TGCAGCGTTGAGTTAAGGGGTAAAGGGACATACGAGCAGTACTTC
J gene: TRBJ2-1; clone size: -; D gene: -; V gene: TRBV28; CDR3 protein: CASGPGDRLYNEQFF; CDR3 DNA: TGTGCCAGCGGCCCAGGAGACAGATTATACAATGAGCAGTTCTTC
J gene: TRBJ2-1; clone size: -; D gene: -; V gene: TRBV15; CDR3 protein: CATSRTANEQFF; CDR3 DNA: TGTGCCACCAGCCGGACAGCCAATGAGCAGTTCTTC
J gene: TRBJ1-6; clone size: -; D gene: TRBD1; V gene: TRBV7-2; CDR3 protein: CASSPQGAQNSPLHF; CDR3 DNA: TGTGCCAGCAGCCCCCAGGGGGCGCAGAATTCACCCCTCCACTTT
J gene: TRBJ2-2; clone size: -; D gene: -; V gene: TRBV5-1; CDR3 protein: CASSFYEVRNTGELFF; CDR3 DNA: TGCGCCAGCAGCTTTTATGAGGTCCGGAACACCGGGGAGCTGTTTTTT
J gene: TRBJ1-1; clone size: -; D gene: -; V gene: TRBV28; CDR3 protein: CASSPTGQTEAFF; CDR3 DNA: TGTGCCAGCAGCCCAACCGGACAGACTGAAGCTTTCTTT
J gene: TRBJ1-6; clone size: -; D gene: -; V gene: TRBV5-6; CDR3 protein: CASSQAREGSPLHF; CDR3 DNA: TGTGCCAGCAGCCAGGCTAGAGAGGGTTCGCCCCTCCACTTT
J gene: TRBJ2-3; clone size: -; D gene: TRBD2; V gene: TRBV20-1; CDR3 protein: CSASALAGDRDTQYF; CDR3 DNA: TGCAGTGCTAGTGCGCTAGCGGGGGATAGGGATACGCAGTATTTT
J gene: TRBJ1-1; clone size: once; D gene: TRBD1; V gene: TRBV29-1; CDR3 protein: CSVATGAGTEAFF; CDR3 DNA: TGCAGCGTCGCGACAGGGGCCGGGACTGAAGCTTTCTTT
J gene: TRBJ2-1; clone size: -; D gene: TRBD2; V gene: TRBV3-1/TRBV3-2; CDR3 protein: CASARLAAYNEQFF; CDR3 DNA: TGTGCCAGCGCACGACTAGCGGCCTACAATGAGCAGTTCTTC
J gene: TRBJ1-6; clone size: -; D gene: TRBD1; V gene: TRBV5-6; CDR3 protein: CASSPGTGNSPLHF; CDR3 DNA: TGTGCCAGCAGCCCCGGGACAGGGAATTCACCCCTCCACTTT
J gene: TRBJ2-1; clone size: few; D gene: -; V gene: TRBV18; CDR3 protein: CASSGGSNEQFF; CDR3 DNA: TGTGCCAGCTCAGGGGGCTCCAATGAGCAGTTCTTC
J gene: TRBJ1-2; clone size: -; D gene: -; V gene: TRBV6-5; CDR3 protein: CASSSKYLGTWPTHAF; CDR3 DNA: TGTGCCAGCAGTTCAAAGTACCTTGGGACATGGCCAACGCATGCCTTC
J gene: TRBJ2-7; clone size: -; D gene: -; V gene: TRBV2; CDR3 protein: CASEGDTYEQYF; CDR3 DNA: TGTGCCAGCGAAGGAGATACCTACGAGCAGTACTTC
J gene: TRBJ1-1; clone size: -; D gene: -; V gene: TRBV28; CDR3 protein: CASSFNGGRSTEAFF; CDR3 DNA: TGTGCCAGCAGTTTTAACGGCGGGCGGAGTACTGAAGCTTTCTTT
J gene: TRBJ2-2; clone size: -; D gene: -; V gene: TRBV12-3/TRBV12-4; CDR3 protein: CASSENVRELFF; CDR3 DNA: TGTGCCAGCAGTGAGAATGTCCGGGAGCTGTTTTTT
J gene: TRBJ1-5; clone size: -; D gene: -; V gene: TRBV27; CDR3 protein: CASSLMPGDNQPQHF; CDR3 DNA: TGTGCCAGCAGTTTAATGCCGGGAGACAATCAGCCCCAGCATTTT
J gene: TRBJ1-1; clone size: once; D gene: TRBD1; V gene: TRBV5-1; CDR3 protein: CASSLPSTGGTEAFF; CDR3 DNA: TGCGCCAGCAGCTTGCCCTCGACAGGGGGCACTGAAGCTTTCTTT
J gene: TRBJ1-5; clone size: -; D gene: TRBD1; V gene: TRBV3-1/TRBV3-2; CDR3 protein: CASSQGTGGFRPQHF; CDR3 DNA: TGTGCCAGCAGCCAGGGGACAGGGGGTTTTCGGCCCCAGCATTTT
J gene: TRBJ2-7; clone size: -; D gene: TRBD1; V gene: TRBV7-2; CDR3 protein: CASSLGDREQYF; CDR3 DNA: TGTGCCAGCAGCTTAGGGGACAGGGAGCAGTACTTC